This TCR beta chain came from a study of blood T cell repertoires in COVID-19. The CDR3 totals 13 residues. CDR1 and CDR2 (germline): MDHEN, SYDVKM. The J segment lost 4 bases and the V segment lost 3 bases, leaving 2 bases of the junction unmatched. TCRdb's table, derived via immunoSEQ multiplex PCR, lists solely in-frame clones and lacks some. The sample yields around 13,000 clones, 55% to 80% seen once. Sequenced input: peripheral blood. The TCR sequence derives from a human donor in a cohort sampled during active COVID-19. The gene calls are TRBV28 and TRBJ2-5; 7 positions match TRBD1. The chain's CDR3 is CASSFYRGETQYF. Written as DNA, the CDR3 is TGTGCCAGCAGTTTTTACAGGGGAGAGACCCAGTACTTC.